Presented here are 20 T cell receptor beta chains from one specimen sequenced in a study of shared clonotypes between healthy human individuals. Sequenced by immunoSEQ multiplex PCR; TCRdb stores in-frame clones only, minus some. The sample lists about 1.4 million clones, around 97% seen once, with 0.95% to 1.5% in the top ten. Sequencing was carried out using naive CD4+ T cells sorted from blood. Noted subset: CD45RA+ positively selected. These receptors all come from a man aged 25-45 years in good health.

The chain links TRBV4-3 to TRBJ2-2; D call uncertain. The germline V and J ends were trimmed by 2 bases and 5 bases, with 9 bases remaining between them. The CDR3 length is 14 residues. CDR1 is LGHNA and CDR2 is YSLEER in the germline V gene. The CDR3 here is CASSQRDPTGELFF. As DNA, the CDR3 is TGCGCCAGCAGCCAAAGGGATCCTACCGGGGAGCTGTTTTTT.

The chain uses TRBV11-2 and TRBJ2-5; 7 bases are shared with TRBD2. V lost 1 base to trimming and J lost 5 bases; unmatched junction nucleotides: 7. The CDR3 loop spans 15 amino acids. CDR1 is SGHAT, CDR2 FQNNGV, per germline. The CDR3 spells CASSLGQGLQETQYF. DNA of the CDR3: TGTGCCAGCAGCTTAGGGCAGGGACTACAGGAGACCCAGTACTTC.

The V gene is TRBV7-9, the J gene TRBJ1-4; D is possibly TRBD1 (5 bases). From germline, CDR1 is SEHNR and CDR2 FQNEAQ (reference sequence). This CDR3 is built from 16 residues. Trimming pared 3 bases from V and 7 bases from J, leaving 18 bases between. CDR3 amino acids: CASSFRSRVRAEKLFF. CDR3 DNA: TGTGCCAGCAGCTTCCGATCCAGGGTGCGCGCTGAAAAACTGTTTTTT.

The rearrangement joins TRBV6-1 to TRBJ2-1, with D unresolved. The CDR3 is 13 amino acids. The V gene lost 2 bases and the J gene lost 10 bases, with 12 bases spanning the gap. Germline-derived CDR1 and CDR2 are MNHNS and SASEGT. The CDR3 is CASSETPTREQFF. The CDR3 nucleotides are TGTGCCAGCAGTGAAACTCCTACCAGAGAGCAGTTCTTC.

This chain uses TRBV14 with TRBJ1-2, with D tentatively TRBD1 (5 bases). The CDR3 is 14 residues long. Germline V gene sequence: CDR1 SGHDN, CDR2 FVKESK. V lost 1 base, J lost 3 bases, and 9 bases lay in between. Here the CDR3 reads CASSQGQLDYGYTF. In DNA, the CDR3 is TGTGCCAGCAGCCAAGGACAGCTCGACTATGGCTACACCTTC.

This clone was counted a single time. The gene calls are TRBV2 and TRBJ1-1; TRBD1 might be the D (6 bases). CDR3 size: 17 residues. Germline values: CDR1 SNHLY, CDR2 FYNNEI. V gave up 2 bases and J gave up 1 base, with 17 bases separating them. CDR3 sequence reads: CASSELRGDLANTEAFF. DNA for the CDR3: TGTGCCAGCAGTGAACTTAGGGGGGATTTGGCGAACACTGAAGCTTTCTTT.

The rearrangement uses TRBV4-1 and TRBJ2-1; D is possibly TRBD1 or TRBD2 (5 bases each). The CDR3 sequence is 16 residues long. Germline values: CDR1 MGHRA, CDR2 YSYEKL. V was shortened by 4 bases and J by 0 bases, with 13 bases between the two germline ends. The CDR3 here is CASSREGTSSYNEQFF. CDR3 in DNA: TGCGCCAGCAGCCGTGAGGGGACGAGCTCCTACAATGAGCAGTTCTTC.

The genes are TRBV5-8 and TRBJ1-2; TRBD1 might be the D (5 bases). Germline assignment: CDR1 SGHTS and CDR2 YDEGEE. V dropped 4 bases and J dropped 3 bases, with 13 bases sitting between them. CDR3 length: 14 amino acids. DNA for the CDR3: TGTGCCAGCAGCCCAATCGACAGCTACTATGGCTACACCTTC. This sequence encodes CASSPIDSYYGYTF.

To note about this clone: At one end, the junction sequence differs from germline, possibly due to a read error. The chain links TRBV7-7 to TRBJ2-5; TRBD1 matches at 9 bases. The CDR3 covers 16 residues. Germline V gene data show CDR1 as SSHAT and CDR2 as FNYEAQ (reference sequence). The CDR3 region is CASSLGATGGTETQYF. The CDR3 nucleotides read TGTGCTAGCAGCTTAGGGGCCACAGGGGGCACGGAGACCCAGTACTTC.

The rearrangement uses TRBV7-2 and TRBJ2-3; D uncertain. Germline values: CDR1 SGHTA, CDR2 FQGNSA. V was pared by 8 bases and J by 6 bases, with 9 bases between. This CDR3 is built from 11 residues. The CDR3, as DNA: TGTGCCAGCGCCAGCATGGATACGCAGTATTTT. This translates into CASASMDTQYF.

The chain recombines TRBV7-9 with TRBJ1-1; a possible D gene is TRBD1 (5 bases). Per the germline V gene, CDR1 is SEHNR and CDR2 is FQNEAQ (reference sequence). Trimming took 5 bases from V and 6 from J, leaving 10 bases between them. The CDR3 runs to 12 residues. Written as DNA, the CDR3 is TGTGCCAGCAGCCCCGGGGGGGCTGAAGCTTTCTTT. It codes for CASSPGGAEAFF.

V usage is TRBV28 and J usage is TRBJ2-1; maybe TRBD1 (6 bases). CDR1 and CDR2 from the germline V gene are MDHEN and SYDVKM. This CDR3 comprises 13 residues. V lost 2 bases to trimming and J lost 5 bases, with 7 bases between them. CDR3 bases: TGTGCCAGCAGTTTAGACAGGAACAATGAGCAGTTCTTC. It encodes CASSLDRNNEQFF.

The chain couples TRBV7-9 to TRBJ2-7, with TRBD2 identical over 8 bases. The germline V gene has CDR1 SEHNR and CDR2 FQNEAQ (reference sequence). Trimming removed 3 bases from V and 4 bases from J; junction bases left unmatched: 8. The CDR3 extends over 15 amino acids. The CDR3 DNA reads TGTGCCAGCAGCTTGGCGGGAGGATCGCTATACGAGCAGTACTTC. Its protein is CASSLAGGSLYEQYF.

V is TRBV6-5 and J is TRBJ2-7; unclear D gene. Germline V gives CDR1 MNHEY, CDR2 SVGAGI. CDR3 length: 14 residues. The V end was cut by 3 bases, the J end by 2 bases, with 11 bases between. CDR3 nucleotide sequence: TGTGCCAGCAGTTATCGGGTCGCCCCCTACGAGCAGTACTTC. Translated, it gives CASSYRVAPYEQYF.

V gene TRBV4-1 combines with J gene TRBJ2-1, with 14 bases fitting TRBD2. Germline CDR1 reads MGHRA; CDR2 reads YSYEKL. After removal of 4 bases from V and 9 bases from J, the junction contained 8 bases not matched to a gene. CDR3 length: 16 amino acids. Here the CDR3 DNA reads TGCGCCAGCAGCCTCAAAGGACTAGCGGGAGGCGGTGAGCAGTTCTTC. Its protein is CASSLKGLAGGGEQFF.

V usage is TRBV11-2 and J usage is TRBJ1-3; TRBD1 matches 7 bases. The CDR3 is 14 amino acids. Germline V gene lookup returns CDR1 SGHAT and CDR2 FQNNGV. Losses at the gene ends were 6 bases for V and 4 bases for J; bases not matched to a gene: 6. CDR3 bases: TGTGCCAGCAGGGAGACAGGGACCGGAAACACCATATATTTT. Protein sequence: CASRETGTGNTIYF.

This chain links TRBV5-8 with TRBJ2-3; D is unclear. Trimming left V 0 bases short and J 3 bases short, with 11 bases between. The germline V gene encodes CDR1 SGHTS and CDR2 YDEGEE. CDR3 size: 15 residues. The chain's CDR3 is CASSLDFWGTDTQYF. CDR3 bases: TGTGCCAGCAGCTTGGATTTCTGGGGAACAGATACGCAGTATTTT.

This clone was detected once. The rearrangement uses TRBV28 and TRBJ2-7; TRBD2 might be the D (5 bases). Trimming pared 8 bases from V and 2 bases from J, leaving 13 bases between. Germline V lookup: CDR1 MDHEN, CDR2 SYDVKM. The CDR3 has 13 residues. The CDR3 bases are TGTGCCAGCTACGACGGGGTTACCTACGAGCAGTACTTC. Encoded protein: CASYDGVTYEQYF.

V and J are TRBV29-1 and TRBJ1-4, with D uncertain. V lost 2 bases and J 11 bases, leaving 9 bases between the germline ends. This CDR3 has 11 amino acids. The germline V gene has CDR1 SQVTM and CDR2 ANQGSEA. This CDR3 is CSVERAQKLFF. CDR3 in DNA: TGCAGCGTTGAAAGGGCCCAGAAACTGTTTTTT.

The rearrangement joins TRBV7-2 to TRBJ1-5, with D possibly TRBD1 on 5 matching bases. Trimming took off 0 bases at V and 5 bases at J, with 5 bases between the two ends. Germline values: CDR1 SGHTA, CDR2 FQGNSA. The CDR3 has 13 amino acids. The CDR3 sequence is CASSLAGDQPQHF. In DNA, the CDR3 is TGTGCCAGCAGCTTAGCGGGGGATCAGCCCCAGCATTTT.